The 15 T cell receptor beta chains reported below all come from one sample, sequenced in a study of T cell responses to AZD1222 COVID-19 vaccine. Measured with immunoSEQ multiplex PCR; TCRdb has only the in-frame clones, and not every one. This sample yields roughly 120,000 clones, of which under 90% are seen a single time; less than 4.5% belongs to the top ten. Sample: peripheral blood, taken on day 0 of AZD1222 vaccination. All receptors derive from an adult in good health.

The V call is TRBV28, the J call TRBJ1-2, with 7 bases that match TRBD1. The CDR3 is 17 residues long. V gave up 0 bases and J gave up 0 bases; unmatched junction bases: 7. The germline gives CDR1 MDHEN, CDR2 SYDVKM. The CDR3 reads CASSLWTEGAANYGYTF. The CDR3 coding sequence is TGTGCCAGCAGTTTATGGACCGAGGGGGCAGCTAACTATGGCTACACCTTC.

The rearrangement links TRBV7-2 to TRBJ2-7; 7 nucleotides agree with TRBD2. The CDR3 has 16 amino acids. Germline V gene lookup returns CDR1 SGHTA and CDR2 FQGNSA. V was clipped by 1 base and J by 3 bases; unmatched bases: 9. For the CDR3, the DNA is TGTGCCAGCAGCTTAGATGTTGCGGGGGTTCTCTACGAGCAGTACTTC. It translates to CASSLDVAGVLYEQYF.

CDR3 loop: CATSRDFEGGATEAFF. The CDR3 DNA reads TGTGCCACCAGCAGAGATTTCGAGGGGGGTGCCACTGAAGCTTTCTTT. J is TRBJ1-1 and V is TRBV15, with D possibly matching TRBD1 (6 bases). Germline-derived CDR1 and CDR2 are LNHNV and YYDKDF (reference sequence). Trimming took off 0 bases at V and 4 bases at J, with 15 bases between the two ends. The CDR3 is 16 amino acids.

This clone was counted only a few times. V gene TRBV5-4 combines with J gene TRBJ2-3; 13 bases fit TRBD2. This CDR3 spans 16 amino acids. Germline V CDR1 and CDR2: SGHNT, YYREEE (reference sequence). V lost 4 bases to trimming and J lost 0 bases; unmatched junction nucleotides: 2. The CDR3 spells CASSTGLAGSTDTQYF. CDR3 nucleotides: TGTGCCAGCAGCACGGGACTAGCGGGGAGCACAGATACGCAGTATTTT.

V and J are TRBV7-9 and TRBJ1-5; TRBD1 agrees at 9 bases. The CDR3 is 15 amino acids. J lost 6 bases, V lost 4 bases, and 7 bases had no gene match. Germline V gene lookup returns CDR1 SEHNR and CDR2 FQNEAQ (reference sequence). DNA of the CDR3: TGTGCCAGCAGCTCTACAGGGGGCGCGGTTCAGCCCCAGCATTTT. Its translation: CASSSTGGAVQPQHF.

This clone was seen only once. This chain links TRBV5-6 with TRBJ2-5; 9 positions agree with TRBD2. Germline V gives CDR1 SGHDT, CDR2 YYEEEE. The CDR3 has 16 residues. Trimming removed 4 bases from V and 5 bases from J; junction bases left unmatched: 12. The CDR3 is CASSPLRLAGRETQYF. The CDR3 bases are TGTGCCAGCAGCCCCCTCCGGCTAGCGGGGAGGGAGACCCAGTACTTC.

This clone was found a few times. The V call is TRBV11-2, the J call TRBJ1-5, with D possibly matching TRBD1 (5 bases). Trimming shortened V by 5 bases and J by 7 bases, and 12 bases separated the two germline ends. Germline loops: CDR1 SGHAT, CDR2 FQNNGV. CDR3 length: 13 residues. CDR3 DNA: TGTGCCAGCAGCCTTTCCGGGGGACAGCCCCAGCATTTT. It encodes CASSLSGGQPQHF. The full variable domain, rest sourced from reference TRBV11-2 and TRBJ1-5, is EAGVAQSPRYKIIEKRQSVAFWCNPISGHATLYWYQQILGQGPKLLIQFQNNGVVDDSQLPKDRFSAERLKGVDSTLKIQPAKLEDSAVYLCASSLSGGQPQHFGDGTRLSIL.

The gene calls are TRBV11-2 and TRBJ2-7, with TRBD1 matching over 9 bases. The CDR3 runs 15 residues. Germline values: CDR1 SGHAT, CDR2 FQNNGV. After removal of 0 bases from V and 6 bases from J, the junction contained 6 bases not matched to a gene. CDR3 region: CASSLDWGQGPEQYF. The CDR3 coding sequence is TGTGCCAGCAGCTTAGATTGGGGACAGGGTCCCGAGCAGTACTTC.

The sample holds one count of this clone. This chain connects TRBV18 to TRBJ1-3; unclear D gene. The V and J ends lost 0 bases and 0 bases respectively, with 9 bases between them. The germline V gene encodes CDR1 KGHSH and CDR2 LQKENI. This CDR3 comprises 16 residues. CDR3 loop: CASSPPSSFSGNTIYF. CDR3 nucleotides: TGTGCCAGCTCACCACCTAGCAGCTTCTCTGGAAACACCATATATTTT.

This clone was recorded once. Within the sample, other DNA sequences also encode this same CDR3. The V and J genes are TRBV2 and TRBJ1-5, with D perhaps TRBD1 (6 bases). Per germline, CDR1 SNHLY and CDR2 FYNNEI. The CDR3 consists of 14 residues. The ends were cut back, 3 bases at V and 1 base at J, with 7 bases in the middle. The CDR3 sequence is CASSEQGSNQPQHF. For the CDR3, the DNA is TGTGCCAGCAGTGAGCAGGGGAGCAATCAGCCCCAGCATTTT.

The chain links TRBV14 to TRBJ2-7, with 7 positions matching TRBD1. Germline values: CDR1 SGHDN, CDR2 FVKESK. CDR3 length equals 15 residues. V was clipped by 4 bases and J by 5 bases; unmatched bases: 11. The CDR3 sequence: CASSLPGTVDHEQYF. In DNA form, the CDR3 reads TGTGCCAGCAGCCTCCCCGGGACAGTTGACCACGAGCAGTACTTC.

The CDR3 protein is CASSYSRTGVGVARFF. The CDR3, as DNA: TGTGCCAGCAGTTACTCGCGGACAGGGGTCGGGGTAGCTCGGTTCTTC. The chain recombines TRBV6-5 with TRBJ2-1; 9 bases align to TRBD1. After removal of 0 bases from V and 15 bases from J, the junction contained 15 bases not matched to a gene. The CDR3 covers 16 residues. Germline values: CDR1 MNHEY, CDR2 SVGAGI.

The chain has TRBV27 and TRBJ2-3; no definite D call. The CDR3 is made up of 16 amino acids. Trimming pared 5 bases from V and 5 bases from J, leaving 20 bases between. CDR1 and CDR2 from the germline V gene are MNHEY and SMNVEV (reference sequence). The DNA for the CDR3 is TGTGCCAGCAGTCCCCTCGGCCGGACCATGGGAGATACGCAGTATTTT. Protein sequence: CASSPLGRTMGDTQYF.

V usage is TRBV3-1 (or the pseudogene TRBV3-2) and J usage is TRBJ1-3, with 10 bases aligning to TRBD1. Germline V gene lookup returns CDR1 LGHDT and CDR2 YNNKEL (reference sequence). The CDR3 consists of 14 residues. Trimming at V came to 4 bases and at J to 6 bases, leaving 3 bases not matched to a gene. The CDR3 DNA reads TGTGCCAGCAGCCTGACAGGGGGCGAAAACACCATATATTTT. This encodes CASSLTGGENTIYF.

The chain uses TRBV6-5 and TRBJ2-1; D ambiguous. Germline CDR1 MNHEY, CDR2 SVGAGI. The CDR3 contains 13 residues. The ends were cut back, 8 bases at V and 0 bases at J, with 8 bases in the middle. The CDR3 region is CASDSNSYNEQFF. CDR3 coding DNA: TGTGCCAGCGACTCTAACTCCTACAATGAGCAGTTCTTC.